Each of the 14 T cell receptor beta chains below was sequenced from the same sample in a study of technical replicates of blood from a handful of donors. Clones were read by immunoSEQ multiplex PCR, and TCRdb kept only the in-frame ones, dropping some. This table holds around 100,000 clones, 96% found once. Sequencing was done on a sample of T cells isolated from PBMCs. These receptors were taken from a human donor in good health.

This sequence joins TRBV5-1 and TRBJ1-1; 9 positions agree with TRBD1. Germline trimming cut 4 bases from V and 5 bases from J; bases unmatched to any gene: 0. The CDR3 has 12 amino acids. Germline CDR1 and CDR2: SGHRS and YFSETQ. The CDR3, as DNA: TGCGCCAGCAGCGGACAGGGGACTGAAGCTTTCTTT. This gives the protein CASSGQGTEAFF.

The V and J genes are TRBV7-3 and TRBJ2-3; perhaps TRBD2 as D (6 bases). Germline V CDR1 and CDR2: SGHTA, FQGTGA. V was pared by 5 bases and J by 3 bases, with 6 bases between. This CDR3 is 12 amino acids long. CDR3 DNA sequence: TGTGCCAGCAGCGGAGGGACAGATACGCAGTATTTT. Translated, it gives CASSGGTDTQYF.

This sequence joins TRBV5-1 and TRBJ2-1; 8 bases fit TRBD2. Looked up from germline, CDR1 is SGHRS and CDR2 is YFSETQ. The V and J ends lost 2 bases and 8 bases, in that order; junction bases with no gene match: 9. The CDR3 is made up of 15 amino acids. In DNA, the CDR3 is TGCGCCAGCAGCTTTAAGGCGGGAGGAGTGGATGAGCAGTTCTTC. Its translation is CASSFKAGGVDEQFF.

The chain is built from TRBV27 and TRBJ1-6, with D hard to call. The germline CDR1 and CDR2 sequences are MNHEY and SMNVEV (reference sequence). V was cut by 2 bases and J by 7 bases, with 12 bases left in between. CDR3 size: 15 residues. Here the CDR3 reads CASSLEGARNSPLHF. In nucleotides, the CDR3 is TGTGCCAGCAGTTTAGAGGGAGCTAGGAATTCACCCCTCCACTTT.

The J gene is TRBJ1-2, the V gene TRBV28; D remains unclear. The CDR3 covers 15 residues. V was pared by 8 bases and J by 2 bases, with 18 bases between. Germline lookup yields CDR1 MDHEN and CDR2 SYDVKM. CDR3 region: CASGLRRPLNYGYTF. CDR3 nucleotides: TGTGCCAGCGGCCTTCGTCGCCCATTAAACTATGGCTACACCTTC.

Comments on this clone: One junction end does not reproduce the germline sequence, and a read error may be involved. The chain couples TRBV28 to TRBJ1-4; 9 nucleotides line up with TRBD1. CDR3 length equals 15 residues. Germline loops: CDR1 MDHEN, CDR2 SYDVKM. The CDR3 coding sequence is TGTGCCAGCACTTCTACAGGGGGCACTAGTGAAAAACTGTTTTTT. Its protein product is CASTSTGGTSEKLFF.

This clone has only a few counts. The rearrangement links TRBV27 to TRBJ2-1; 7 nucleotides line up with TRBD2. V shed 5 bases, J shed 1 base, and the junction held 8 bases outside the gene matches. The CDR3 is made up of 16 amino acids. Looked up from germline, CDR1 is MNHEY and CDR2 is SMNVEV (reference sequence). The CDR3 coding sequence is TGTGCCAGCAGTCGATCGGGCGGGAGTTCCTACAATGAGCAGTTCTTC. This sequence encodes CASSRSGGSSYNEQFF.

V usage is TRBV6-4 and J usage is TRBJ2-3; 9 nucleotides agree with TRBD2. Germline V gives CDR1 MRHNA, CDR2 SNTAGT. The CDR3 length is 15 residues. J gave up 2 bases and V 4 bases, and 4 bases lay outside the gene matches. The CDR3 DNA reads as TGTGCCAGCAGTGCTAGCGGGACGGCCACAGATACGCAGTATTTT. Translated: CASSASGTATDTQYF.

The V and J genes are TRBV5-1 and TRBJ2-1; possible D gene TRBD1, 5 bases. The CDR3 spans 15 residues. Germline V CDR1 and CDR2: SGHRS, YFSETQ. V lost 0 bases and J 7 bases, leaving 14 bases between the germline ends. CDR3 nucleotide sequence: TGCGCCAGCAGCTTGGGTCCAGGGTATAGTAATGAGCAGTTCTTC. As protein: CASSLGPGYSNEQFF.

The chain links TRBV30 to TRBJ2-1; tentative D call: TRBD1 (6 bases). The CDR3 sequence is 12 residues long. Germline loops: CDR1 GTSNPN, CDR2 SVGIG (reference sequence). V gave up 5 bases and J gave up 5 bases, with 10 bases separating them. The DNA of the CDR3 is TGTGCCTGGTCGGGACAAAACAATGAGCAGTTCTTC. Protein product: CAWSGQNNEQFF.

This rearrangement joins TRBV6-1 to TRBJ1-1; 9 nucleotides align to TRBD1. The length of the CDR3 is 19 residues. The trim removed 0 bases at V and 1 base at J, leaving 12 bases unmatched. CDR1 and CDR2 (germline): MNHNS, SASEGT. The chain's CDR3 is CASSEALYTGGRKNTEAFF. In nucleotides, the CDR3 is TGTGCCAGCAGTGAAGCTCTATATACAGGGGGCCGGAAGAACACTGAAGCTTTCTTT.

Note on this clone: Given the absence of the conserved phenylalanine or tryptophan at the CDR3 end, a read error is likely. CDR3 sequence: CASSERAGQPQHL. CDR3 in DNA: TGTGCCAGCAGTGAACGTGCGGGTCAGCCCCAGCATCTT. The chain carries TRBV6-1 and TRBJ1-5; D unresolved. Germline loops: CDR1 MNHNS, CDR2 SASEGT. The CDR3 consists of 13 residues. V was shortened by 2 bases and J by 6 bases, with 8 bases between the two germline ends.

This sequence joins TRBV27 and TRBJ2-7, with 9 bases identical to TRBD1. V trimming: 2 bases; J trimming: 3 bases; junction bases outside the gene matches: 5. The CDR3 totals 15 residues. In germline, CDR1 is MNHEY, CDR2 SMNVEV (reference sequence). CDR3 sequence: CASSLGGQGYYEQYF. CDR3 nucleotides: TGTGCCAGCAGTTTAGGGGGACAGGGATACTACGAGCAGTACTTC.

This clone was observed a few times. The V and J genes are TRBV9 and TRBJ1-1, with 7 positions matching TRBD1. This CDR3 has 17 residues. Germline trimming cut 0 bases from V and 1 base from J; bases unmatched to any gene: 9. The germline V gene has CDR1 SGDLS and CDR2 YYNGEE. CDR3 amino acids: CASSVEGRSGGNTEAFF. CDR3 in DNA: TGTGCCAGCAGCGTAGAAGGAAGGTCAGGGGGGAACACTGAAGCTTTCTTT.